These 7 T cell receptor beta chains were all obtained from the same sample, sequenced in a study of beta chain features in type 1 diabetes. As every portion of the isolated RNA was reverse transcribed, the sequencing read expressed TCRB transcripts. Generated by immunoSEQ multiplex PCR, the TCRdb table keeps only in-frame clones and is missing some. This sample carries a few hundred thousand clones, roughly 14% of them seen once, and the ten largest clones take approximately 0.038%. The sequencing sample was made of naive CD4+ T cells from blood. All receptors come from a man aged 30-40 years in good health.

This clone was seen a few times. The chain recombines TRBV19 with TRBJ2-3; TRBD1 matches 8 bases. J lost 8 bases, V lost 4 bases, and 2 bases had no gene match. Germline lookup yields CDR1 LNHDA and CDR2 SQIVND (reference sequence). This CDR3 has 12 residues. The CDR3 reads CASSKTGATQYF. CDR3 coding DNA: TGTGCCAGTAGTAAGACAGGGGCTACGCAGTATTTT.

The rearrangement joins TRBV4-3 to TRBJ2-3; TRBD2 matches at 7 bases. This CDR3 contains 17 residues. The V and J ends lost 1 base and 2 bases, in that order; junction bases with no gene match: 9. CDR1 is LGHNA and CDR2 is YSLEER in the germline V gene. For the CDR3, the DNA is TGCGCCAGCAGCCAAGGCAGGCTAGCGGATTTCACAGATACGCAGTATTTT. It yields the protein CASSQGRLADFTDTQYF.

This rearrangement joins TRBV5-1 to TRBJ2-7, with 7 bases lining up with TRBD2. Unmatched junction bases numbered 3, after V lost 2 bases and J lost 4 bases. The germline gives CDR1 SGHRS, CDR2 YFSETQ. The CDR3 is 13 amino acids. CDR3 sequence: CASSFTSEYEQYF. CDR3 in DNA: TGCGCCAGCAGCTTCACTAGCGAGTACGAGCAGTACTTC.

V usage is TRBV30 and J usage is TRBJ2-5; possibly TRBD2 for D (5 bases). V lost 2 bases and J 14 bases, leaving 15 bases between the germline ends. The CDR3 contains 11 residues. The germline CDR1 and CDR2 sequences are GTSNPN and SVGIG (reference sequence). As DNA, the CDR3 is TGTGCCTGGAGTCATCGCCGCGAGGGCTACTTC. It codes for CAWSHRREGYF. Full variable domain (rest looked up from reference TRBV30 and TRBJ2-5): SQTIHQWPATLVQPVGSPLSLECTVEGTSNPNLYWYRQAAGRGLQLLFYSVGIGQISSEVPQNLSASRPQDRQFILSSKKLLLSDSGFYLCAWSHRREGYFGPGTRLLVL.

This clone has more than one count but fewer than ten. The chain has TRBV5-1 and TRBJ2-3; 9 bases line up with TRBD2. The ends lost 0 bases at V and 5 bases at J; junction bases unmatched: 4. This CDR3 has 15 amino acids. In germline, CDR1 is SGHRS, CDR2 YFSETQ. The CDR3 nucleotides read TGCGCCAGCAGCTTGGATCTAGCGGGGCAAGATACGCAGTATTTT. It is translated as CASSLDLAGQDTQYF.

This clone was counted a few times. V and J are TRBV10-1 and TRBJ2-7, with 11 bases fitting TRBD1. The V segment lost 4 bases and the J segment 3 bases; nucleotides outside the gene matches: 2. Germline CDR1 reads WNHNN; CDR2 reads SYGVQD (reference sequence). The CDR3 runs 14 residues. The chain's CDR3 is CASSGGTGGYEQYF. The DNA for the CDR3 is TGCGCCAGCAGTGGCGGGACAGGGGGCTACGAGCAGTACTTC.

The chain is built from TRBV30 and TRBJ1-1, with TRBD1 matching 8 bases. The CDR3 contains 16 residues. CDR1 and CDR2 (germline): GTSNPN, SVGIG (reference sequence). V shed 2 bases, J shed 5 bases, and the junction held 13 bases outside the gene matches. The CDR3 region has the DNA TGTGCCTGGAGTTCCTCCGGGGCAGGGGGCTGGACTGAAGCTTTCTTT. It is translated as CAWSSSGAGGWTEAFF.